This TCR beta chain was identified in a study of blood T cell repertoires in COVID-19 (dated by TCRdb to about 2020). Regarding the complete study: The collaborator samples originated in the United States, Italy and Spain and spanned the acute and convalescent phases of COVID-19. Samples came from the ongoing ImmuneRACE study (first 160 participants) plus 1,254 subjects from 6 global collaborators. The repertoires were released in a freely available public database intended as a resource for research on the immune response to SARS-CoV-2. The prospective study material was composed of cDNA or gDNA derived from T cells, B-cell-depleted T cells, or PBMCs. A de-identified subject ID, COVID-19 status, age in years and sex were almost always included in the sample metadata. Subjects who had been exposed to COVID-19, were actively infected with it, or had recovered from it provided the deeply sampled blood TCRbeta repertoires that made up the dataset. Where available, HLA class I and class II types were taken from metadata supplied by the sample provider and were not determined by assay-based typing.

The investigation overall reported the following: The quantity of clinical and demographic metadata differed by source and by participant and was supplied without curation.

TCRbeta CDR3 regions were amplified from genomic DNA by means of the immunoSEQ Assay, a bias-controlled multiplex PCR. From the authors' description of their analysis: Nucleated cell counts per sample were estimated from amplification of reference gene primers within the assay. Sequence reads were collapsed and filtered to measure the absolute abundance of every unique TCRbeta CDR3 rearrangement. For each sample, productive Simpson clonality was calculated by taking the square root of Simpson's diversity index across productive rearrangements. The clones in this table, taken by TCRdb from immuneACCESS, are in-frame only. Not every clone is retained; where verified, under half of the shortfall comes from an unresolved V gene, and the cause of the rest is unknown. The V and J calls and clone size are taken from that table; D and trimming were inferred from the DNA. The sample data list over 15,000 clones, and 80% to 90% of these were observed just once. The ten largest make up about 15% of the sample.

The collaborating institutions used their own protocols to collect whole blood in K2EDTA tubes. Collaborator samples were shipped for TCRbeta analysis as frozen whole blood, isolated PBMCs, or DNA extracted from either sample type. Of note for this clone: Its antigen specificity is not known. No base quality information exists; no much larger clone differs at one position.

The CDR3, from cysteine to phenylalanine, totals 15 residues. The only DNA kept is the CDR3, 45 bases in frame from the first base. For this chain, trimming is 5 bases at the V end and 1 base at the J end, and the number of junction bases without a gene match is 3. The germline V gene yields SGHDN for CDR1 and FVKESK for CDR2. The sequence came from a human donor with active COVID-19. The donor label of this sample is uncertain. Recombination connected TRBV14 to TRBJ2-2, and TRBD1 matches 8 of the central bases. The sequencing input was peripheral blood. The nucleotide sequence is TGTGCCAGCAGCGGACAGGGTCTGAACACCGGGGAGCTGTTTTTT. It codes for CASSGQGLNTGELFF. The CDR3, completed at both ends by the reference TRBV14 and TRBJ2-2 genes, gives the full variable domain EAGVTQFPSHSVIEKGQTVTLRCDPISGHDNLYWYRRVMGKEIKFLLHFVKESKQDESGMPNNRFLAERTGGTYSTLKVQPAELEDSGVYFCASSGQGLNTGELFFGEGSRLTVL.